The source of this T cell receptor beta chain is a study of T cells expressing NK-cell markers. Across the study: Cells sorted as CD3+CD56+NKG2C+, CD3+CD56+NKG2C- and CD3+CD56-NKG2C+ T cells supplied the TCR beta repertoires. One of eight sequenced donors was HCMV-seronegative; the other seven were seropositive. Regarding the study as a whole: It was still unclear whether expanded NKG2C+ T cell clones were HCMV specific. The study found dominant NKG2C+ clonotypes at about 1.0-8% of CD8+ T cells in five or six donors.

Concerning this clonotype: The antigen is not known.

Germline CDR1 SGHRS, CDR2 YFSETQ. The CDR3 is 13 residues long. TCRdb reanalyzed the 5' RACE reads and collapses them to one entry per CDR3 protein, without DNA. The sample's table shows approximately 150,000 distinct CDR3 sequences. The source is a woman between 18 and 70 years old in good health. The rearrangement links TRBV5-1 to TRBJ1-3. The sample comprised blood T cells: a sorted CD56 or NKG2C T cell subset, CD4+ or CD8+ T cells, or bulk PBMC T cells (not recorded which). CDR3 protein: CASTGDSGNTIYF.